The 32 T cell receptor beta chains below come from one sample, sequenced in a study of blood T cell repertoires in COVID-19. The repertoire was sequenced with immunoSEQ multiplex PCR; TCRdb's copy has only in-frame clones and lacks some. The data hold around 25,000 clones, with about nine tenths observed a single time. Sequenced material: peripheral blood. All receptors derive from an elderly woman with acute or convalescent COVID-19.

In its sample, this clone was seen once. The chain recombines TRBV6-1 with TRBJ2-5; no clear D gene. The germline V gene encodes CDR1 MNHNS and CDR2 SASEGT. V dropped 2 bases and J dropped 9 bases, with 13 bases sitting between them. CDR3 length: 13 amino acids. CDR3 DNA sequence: TGTGCCAGCAGTGAAAAGCTTCTGCTTGCCCAGTACTTC. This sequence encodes CASSEKLLLAQYF.

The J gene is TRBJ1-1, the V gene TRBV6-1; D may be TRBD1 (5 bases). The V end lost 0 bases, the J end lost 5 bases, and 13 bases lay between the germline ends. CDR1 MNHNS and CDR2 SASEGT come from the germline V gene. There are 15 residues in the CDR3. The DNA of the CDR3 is TGTGCCAGCAGTGAAGCGCTCGGGGGGAAGACTGAAGCTTTCTTT. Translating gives CASSEALGGKTEAFF.

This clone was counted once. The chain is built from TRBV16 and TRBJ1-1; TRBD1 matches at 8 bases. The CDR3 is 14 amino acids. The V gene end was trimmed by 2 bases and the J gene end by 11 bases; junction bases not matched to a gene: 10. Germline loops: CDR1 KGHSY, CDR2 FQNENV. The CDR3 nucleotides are TGTGCCAGCAGCCAACGGACAGGGACCGGAGAGGCTTTCTTT. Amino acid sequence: CASSQRTGTGEAFF. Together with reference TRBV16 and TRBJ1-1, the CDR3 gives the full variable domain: GEEVAQTPKHLVRGEGQKAKLYCAPIKGHSYVFWYQQVLKNEFKFLISFQNENVFDETGMPKERFSAKCLPNSPCSLEIQATKLEDSAVYFCASSQRTGTGEAFFGQGTRLTVV.

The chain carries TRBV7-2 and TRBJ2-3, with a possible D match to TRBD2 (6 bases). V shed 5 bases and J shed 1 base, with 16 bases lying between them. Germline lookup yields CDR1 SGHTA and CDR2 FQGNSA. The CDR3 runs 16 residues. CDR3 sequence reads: CASSPLSGYRTDTQYF. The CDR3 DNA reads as TGTGCCAGCAGCCCGCTTAGCGGTTATCGCACAGATACGCAGTATTTT.

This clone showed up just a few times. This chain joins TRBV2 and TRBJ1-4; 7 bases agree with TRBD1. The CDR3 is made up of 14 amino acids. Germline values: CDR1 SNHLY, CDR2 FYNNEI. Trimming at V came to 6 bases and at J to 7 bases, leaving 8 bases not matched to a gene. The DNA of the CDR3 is TGTGCCAGCAGCAAGGGGGCGGTCCGTGAAAAACTGTTTTTT. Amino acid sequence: CASSKGAVREKLFF.

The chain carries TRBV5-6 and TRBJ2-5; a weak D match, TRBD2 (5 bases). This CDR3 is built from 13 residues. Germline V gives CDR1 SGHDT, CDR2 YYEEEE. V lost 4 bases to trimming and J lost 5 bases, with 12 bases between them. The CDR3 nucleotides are TGTGCCAGCAGCGAGGGCCCCAGGGAGACCCAGTACTTC. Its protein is CASSEGPRETQYF.

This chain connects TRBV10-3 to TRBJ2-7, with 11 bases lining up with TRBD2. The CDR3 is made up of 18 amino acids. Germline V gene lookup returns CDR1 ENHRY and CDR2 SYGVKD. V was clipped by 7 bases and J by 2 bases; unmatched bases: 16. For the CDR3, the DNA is TGTGCCATCAAATCCGAGCTAGCGGGAGGCACTTCTACCTACGAGCAGTACTTC. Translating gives CAIKSELAGGTSTYEQYF.

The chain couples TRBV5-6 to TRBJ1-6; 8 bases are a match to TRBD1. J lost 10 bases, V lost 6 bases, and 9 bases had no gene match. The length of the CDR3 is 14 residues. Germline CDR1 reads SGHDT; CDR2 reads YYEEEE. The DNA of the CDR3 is TGTGCCAGCACCTTTCGACAGGGGAGATCACCCCTCCACTTT. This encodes CASTFRQGRSPLHF. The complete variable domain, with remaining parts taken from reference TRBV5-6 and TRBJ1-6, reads DAGVTQSPTHLIKTRGQQVTLRCSPKSGHDTVSWYQQALGQGPQFIFQYYEEEERQRGNFPDRFSGHQFPNYSSELNVNALLLGDSALYLCASTFRQGRSPLHFGNGTRLTVT.

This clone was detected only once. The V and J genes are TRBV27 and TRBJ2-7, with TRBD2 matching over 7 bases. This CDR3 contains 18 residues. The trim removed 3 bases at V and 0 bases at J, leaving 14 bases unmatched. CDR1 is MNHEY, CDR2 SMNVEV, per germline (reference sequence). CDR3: CASSLRGGDFRSSYEQYF. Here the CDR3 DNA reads TGTGCCAGCAGTTTGCGCGGGGGAGACTTCCGCAGCTCCTACGAGCAGTACTTC.

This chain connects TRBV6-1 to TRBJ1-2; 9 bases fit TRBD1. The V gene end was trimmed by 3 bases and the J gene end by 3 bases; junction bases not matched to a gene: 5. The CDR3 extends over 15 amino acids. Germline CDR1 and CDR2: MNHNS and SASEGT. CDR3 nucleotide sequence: TGTGCCAGCAGTGAGGACAGGGGAGTCGACTATGGCTACACCTTC. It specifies CASSEDRGVDYGYTF.

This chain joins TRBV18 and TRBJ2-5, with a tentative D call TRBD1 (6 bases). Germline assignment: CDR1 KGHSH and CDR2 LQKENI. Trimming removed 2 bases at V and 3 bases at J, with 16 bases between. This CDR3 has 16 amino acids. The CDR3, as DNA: TGTGCCAGCTCACCATTAGTCTCAACAGGGAAAGAGACCCAGTACTTC. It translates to CASSPLVSTGKETQYF.

The CDR3 is CASRRTGGGGYTF. CDR3 coding DNA: TGTGCCAGCAGACGAACAGGGGGAGGAGGCTACACCTTC. This chain links TRBV5-4 with TRBJ1-2, with 8 nucleotides matching TRBD1. The CDR3 is 13 amino acids. Germline-derived CDR1 and CDR2 are SGHNT and YYREEE (reference sequence). Trimming at V came to 5 bases and at J to 8 bases, leaving 8 bases not matched to a gene.

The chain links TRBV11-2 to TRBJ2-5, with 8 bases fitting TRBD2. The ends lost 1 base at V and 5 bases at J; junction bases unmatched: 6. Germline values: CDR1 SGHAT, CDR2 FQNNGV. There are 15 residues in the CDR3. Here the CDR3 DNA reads TGTGCCAGCAGCTTAGGGGTAGCGGGGCCGGAGACCCAGTACTTC. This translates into CASSLGVAGPETQYF.

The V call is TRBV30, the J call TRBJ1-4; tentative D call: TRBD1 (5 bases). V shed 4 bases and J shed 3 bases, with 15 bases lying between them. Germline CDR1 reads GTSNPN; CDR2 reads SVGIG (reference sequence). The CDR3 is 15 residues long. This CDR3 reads CAWKSGGASNEKLFF. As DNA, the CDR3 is TGTGCCTGGAAGTCGGGCGGGGCTTCTAATGAAAAACTGTTTTTT. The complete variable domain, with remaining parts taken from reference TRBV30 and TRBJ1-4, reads SQTIHQWPATLVQPVGSPLSLECTVEGTSNPNLYWYRQAAGRGLQLLFYSVGIGQISSEVPQNLSASRPQDRQFILSSKKLLLSDSGFYLCAWKSGGASNEKLFFGSGTQLSVL.

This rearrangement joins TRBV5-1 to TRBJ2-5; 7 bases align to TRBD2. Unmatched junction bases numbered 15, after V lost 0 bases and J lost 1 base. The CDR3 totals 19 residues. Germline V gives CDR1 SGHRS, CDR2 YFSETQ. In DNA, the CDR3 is TGCGCCAGCAGCTTGGCGGAGACTAGCCGTACCCCTTTCCAAGAGACCCAGTACTTC. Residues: CASSLAETSRTPFQETQYF.

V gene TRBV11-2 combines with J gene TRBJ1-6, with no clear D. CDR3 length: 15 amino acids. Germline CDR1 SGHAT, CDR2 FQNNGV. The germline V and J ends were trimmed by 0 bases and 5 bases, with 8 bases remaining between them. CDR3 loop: CASSLEGGDNSPLHF. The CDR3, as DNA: TGTGCCAGCAGCTTAGAGGGCGGGGATAATTCACCCCTCCACTTT.

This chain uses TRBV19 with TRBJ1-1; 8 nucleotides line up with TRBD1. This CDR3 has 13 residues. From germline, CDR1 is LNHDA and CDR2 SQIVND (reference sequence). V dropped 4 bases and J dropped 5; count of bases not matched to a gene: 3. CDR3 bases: TGTGCCAGTAGTACTGGACAGGGAACTGAAGCTTTCTTT. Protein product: CASSTGQGTEAFF.

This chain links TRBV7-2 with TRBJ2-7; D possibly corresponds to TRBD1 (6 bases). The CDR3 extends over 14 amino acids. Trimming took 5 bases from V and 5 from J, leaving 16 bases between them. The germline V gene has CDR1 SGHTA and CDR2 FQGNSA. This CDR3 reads CASSLRQRQDEQYF. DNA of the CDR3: TGTGCCAGCAGCCTGCGACAGAGACAGGACGAGCAGTACTTC.

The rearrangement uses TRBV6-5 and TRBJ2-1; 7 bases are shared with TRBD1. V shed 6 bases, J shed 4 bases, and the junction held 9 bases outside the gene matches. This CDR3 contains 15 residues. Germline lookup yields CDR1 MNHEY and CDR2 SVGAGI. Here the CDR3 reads CASRRLQGSYNEQFF. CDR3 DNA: TGTGCCAGCAGGAGACTACAGGGGAGTTACAATGAGCAGTTCTTC.

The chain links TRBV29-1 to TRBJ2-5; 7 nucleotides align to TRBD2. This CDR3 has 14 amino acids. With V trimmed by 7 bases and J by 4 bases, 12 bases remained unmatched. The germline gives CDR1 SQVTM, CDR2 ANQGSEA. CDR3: CSAKSQRGRETQYF. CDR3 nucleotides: TGCAGCGCCAAATCCCAGCGGGGACGAGAGACCCAGTACTTC.

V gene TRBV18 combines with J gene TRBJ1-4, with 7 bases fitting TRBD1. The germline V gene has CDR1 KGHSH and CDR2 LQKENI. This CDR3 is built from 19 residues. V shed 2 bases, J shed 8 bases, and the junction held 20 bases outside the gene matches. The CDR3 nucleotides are TGTGCCAGCTCACCAGAGGAAGGGACAGAATCCCCCTTTAACGAAAAACTGTTTTTT. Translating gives CASSPEEGTESPFNEKLFF.

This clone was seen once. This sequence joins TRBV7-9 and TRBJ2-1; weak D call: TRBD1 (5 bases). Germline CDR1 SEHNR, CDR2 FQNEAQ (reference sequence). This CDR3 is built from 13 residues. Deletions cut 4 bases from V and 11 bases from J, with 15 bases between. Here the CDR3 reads CASSSNRSPQQFF. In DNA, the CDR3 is TGTGCCAGCAGCTCCAACAGGTCCCCCCAGCAGTTCTTC.

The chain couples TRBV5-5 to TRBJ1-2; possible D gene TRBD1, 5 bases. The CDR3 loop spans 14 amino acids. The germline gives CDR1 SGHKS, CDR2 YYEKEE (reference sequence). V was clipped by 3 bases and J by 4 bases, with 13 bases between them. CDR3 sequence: CASSWGEFGYGYTF. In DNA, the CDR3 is TGTGCCAGCAGCTGGGGGGAGTTTGGCTATGGCTACACCTTC.

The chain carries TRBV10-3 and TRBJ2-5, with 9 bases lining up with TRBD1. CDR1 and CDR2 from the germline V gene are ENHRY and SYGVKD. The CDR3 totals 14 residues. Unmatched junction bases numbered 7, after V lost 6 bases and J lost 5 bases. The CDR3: CAIRPTGGAETQYF. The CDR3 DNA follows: TGTGCCATCAGGCCCACAGGGGGCGCGGAGACCCAGTACTTC.

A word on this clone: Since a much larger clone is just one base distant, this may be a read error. CDR3 nucleotides: TGTGCCAACAGCCAAGATGGGACAAAAGAGACCCAGTACTTC. Translated, it gives CANSQDGTKETQYF. The rearrangement uses TRBV14 and TRBJ2-5; maybe TRBD1 (6 bases). Looked up from germline, CDR1 is SGHDN and CDR2 is FVKESK. The CDR3 has 14 amino acids. Together with reference TRBV14 and TRBJ2-5, the CDR3 gives the full variable domain: EAGVTQFPSHSVIEKGQTVTLRCDPISGHDNLYWYRRVMGKEIKFLLHFVKESKQDESGMPNNRFLAERTGGTYSTLKVQPAELEDSGVYFCANSQDGTKETQYFGPGTRLLVL.

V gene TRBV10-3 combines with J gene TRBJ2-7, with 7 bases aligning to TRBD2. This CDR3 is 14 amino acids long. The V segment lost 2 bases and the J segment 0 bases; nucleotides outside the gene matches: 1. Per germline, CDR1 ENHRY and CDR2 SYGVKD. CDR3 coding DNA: TGTGCCATCAGTGAGGGGACTATCTCCTACGAGCAGTACTTC. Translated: CAISEGTISYEQYF.

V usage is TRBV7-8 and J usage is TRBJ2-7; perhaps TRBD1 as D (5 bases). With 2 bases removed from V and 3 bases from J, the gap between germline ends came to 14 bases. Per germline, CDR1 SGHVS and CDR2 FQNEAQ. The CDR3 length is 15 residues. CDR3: CASSLIAGTGYEQYF. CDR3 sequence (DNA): TGTGCCAGCAGCTTAATCGCTGGAACAGGCTACGAGCAGTACTTC.

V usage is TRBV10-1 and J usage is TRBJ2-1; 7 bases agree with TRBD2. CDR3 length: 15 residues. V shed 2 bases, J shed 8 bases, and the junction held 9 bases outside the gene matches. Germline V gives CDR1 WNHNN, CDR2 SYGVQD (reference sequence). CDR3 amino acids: CASSEPGTTNDEQFF. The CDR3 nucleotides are TGCGCCAGCAGTGAGCCCGGGACTACCAACGATGAGCAGTTCTTC.

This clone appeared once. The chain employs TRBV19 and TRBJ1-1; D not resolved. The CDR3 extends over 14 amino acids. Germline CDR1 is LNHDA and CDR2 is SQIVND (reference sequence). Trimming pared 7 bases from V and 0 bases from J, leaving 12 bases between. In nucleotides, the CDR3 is TGTGCCAGTACTGGCCACCCGATGAACACTGAAGCTTTCTTT. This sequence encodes CASTGHPMNTEAFF.

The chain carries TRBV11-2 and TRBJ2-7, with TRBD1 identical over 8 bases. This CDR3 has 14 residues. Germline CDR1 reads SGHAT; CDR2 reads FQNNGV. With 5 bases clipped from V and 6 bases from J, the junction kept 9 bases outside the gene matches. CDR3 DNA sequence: TGTGCCAGCAGCATCGACAGGGGTTGGGGCGAGCAGTACTTC. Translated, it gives CASSIDRGWGEQYF. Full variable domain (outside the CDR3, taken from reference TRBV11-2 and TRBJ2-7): EAGVAQSPRYKIIEKRQSVAFWCNPISGHATLYWYQQILGQGPKLLIQFQNNGVVDDSQLPKDRFSAERLKGVDSTLKIQPAKLEDSAVYLCASSIDRGWGEQYFGPGTRLTVT.

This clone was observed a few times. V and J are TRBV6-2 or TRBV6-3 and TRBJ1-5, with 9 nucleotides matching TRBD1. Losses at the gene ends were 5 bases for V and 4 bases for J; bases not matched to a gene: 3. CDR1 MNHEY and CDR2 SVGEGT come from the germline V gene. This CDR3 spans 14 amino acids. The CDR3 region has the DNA TGTGCCAGCAGTGGACAGGGGCTGAATCAGCCCCAGCATTTT. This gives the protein CASSGQGLNQPQHF.

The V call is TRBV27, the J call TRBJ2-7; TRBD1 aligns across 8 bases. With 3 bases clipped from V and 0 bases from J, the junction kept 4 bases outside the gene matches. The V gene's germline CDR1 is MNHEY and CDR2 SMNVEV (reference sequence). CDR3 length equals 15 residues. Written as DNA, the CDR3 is TGTGCCAGCAGTTTCCGGACAGGGCCCTCCTACGAGCAGTACTTC. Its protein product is CASSFRTGPSYEQYF.